This TCR beta chain appears in the sequencing data of a study of shared clonotypes between healthy human individuals. Terminally differentiated effector memory CD45RA+ cells were excluded by CCR7 positive selection of CD45RO-negative cells. Assay: immunoSEQ multiplex PCR; the TCRdb copy retains only in-frame clones and omits some. The profile shows about 2.1 million clones, 85% to 95% of them singletons. Whole-study results and caveats: Genetic and exposure-history diversity was limited by the small donor number.

As regards this clone: No antigen is known for it.

Source material: naive CD8+ T cells from PBMCs. The clonotype comes from a man aged 18-30 years in good health. Some clones in this sample may be carry-over from other donors' samples.

The DNA for the CDR3 is TGTGCCAGCAGCTTAGATCCGGGGAGCTCCTACAATGAGCAGTTCTTC. It yields the protein CASSLDPGSSYNEQFF. V and J are TRBV7-8 and TRBJ2-1, with a weak D call TRBD2 (5 bases). V lost 1 base and J lost 0, with 10 bases in between. This CDR3 contains 16 residues. Looked up from germline, CDR1 is SGHVS and CDR2 is FQNEAQ.